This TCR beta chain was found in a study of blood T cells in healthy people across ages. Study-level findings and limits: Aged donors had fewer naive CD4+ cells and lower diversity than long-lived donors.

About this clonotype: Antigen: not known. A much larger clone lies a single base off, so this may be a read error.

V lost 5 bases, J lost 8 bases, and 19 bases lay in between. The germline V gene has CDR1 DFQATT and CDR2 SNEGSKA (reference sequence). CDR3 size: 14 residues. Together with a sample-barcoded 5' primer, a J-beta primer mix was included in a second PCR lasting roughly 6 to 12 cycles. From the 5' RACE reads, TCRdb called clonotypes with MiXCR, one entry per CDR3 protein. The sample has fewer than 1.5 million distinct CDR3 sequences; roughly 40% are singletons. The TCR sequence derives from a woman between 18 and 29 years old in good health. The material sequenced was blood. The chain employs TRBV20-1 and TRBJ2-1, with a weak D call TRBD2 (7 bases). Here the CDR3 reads CSAPKGGGVDEQFF. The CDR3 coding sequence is TGCAGTGCTCCGAAAGGGGGAGGGGTAGATGAGCAGTTCTTC.